The 21 T cell receptor beta chains listed next were all sequenced from one sample in a study of blood T cell repertoires in COVID-19. The repertoire was sequenced with immunoSEQ multiplex PCR; TCRdb's copy has only in-frame clones and lacks some. The sample yields about 180,000 clones, roughly 88% seen once. The specimen sequenced was peripheral blood. The receptor set was obtained from a woman older than 75 with acute or convalescent COVID-19.

V gene TRBV11-3 combines with J gene TRBJ2-7, with 10 bases that match TRBD1. Trimming at V came to 4 bases and at J to 5 bases, leaving 5 bases not matched to a gene. In germline, CDR1 is SGHNT, CDR2 YENEEA. This CDR3 is built from 14 residues. CDR3: CASSSGQGEHEQYF. CDR3 nucleotide sequence: TGTGCCAGCAGCTCCGGACAGGGGGAACACGAGCAGTACTTC.

This clone was found once. This chain connects TRBV27 to TRBJ2-1; 9 bases map to TRBD2. This CDR3 is built from 17 residues. Germline values: CDR1 MNHEY, CDR2 SMNVEV (reference sequence). The V and J ends lost 5 bases and 7 bases, in that order; junction bases with no gene match: 15. CDR3 in amino acids: CASSLSTLAGSANEQFF. DNA of the CDR3: TGTGCCAGCAGTCTGTCAACTCTAGCGGGGTCGGCGAATGAGCAGTTCTTC.

The V and J genes are TRBV12-5 and TRBJ2-1; D is perhaps TRBD2 (6 bases). Trimming removed 1 base from V and 3 bases from J, with 13 bases in between. The V gene's germline CDR1 is LGHNT and CDR2 FRNRAP. The CDR3 length is 16 residues. DNA of the CDR3: TGTGCTAGTGGTTTGGGGCTCGGGACTCACTACAATGAGCAGTTCTTC. The encoded protein is CASGLGLGTHYNEQFF.

V usage is TRBV19 and J usage is TRBJ2-1; 8 nucleotides line up with TRBD1. J was trimmed by 8 bases and V by 1 base; bases with no gene match: 7. The CDR3 is made up of 15 amino acids. Germline-derived CDR1 and CDR2 are LNHDA and SQIVND (reference sequence). The DNA for the CDR3 is TGTGCCAGTAGTATAGCGGACAGGGCGATTGATGAGCAGTTCTTC. It is translated as CASSIADRAIDEQFF.

The gene calls are TRBV19 and TRBJ1-2, with 10 bases aligning to TRBD1. This CDR3 is built from 14 residues. Germline assignment: CDR1 LNHDA and CDR2 SQIVND (reference sequence). V dropped 6 bases and J dropped 5; count of bases not matched to a gene: 6. CDR3 region: CASRDRGRSYGYTF. In DNA form, the CDR3 reads TGTGCCAGTAGAGACAGGGGGCGCAGTTATGGCTACACCTTC.

The chain links TRBV11-2 to TRBJ2-7; 12 bases agree with TRBD2. The CDR3 is made up of 15 amino acids. Germline-derived CDR1 and CDR2 are SGHAT and FQNNGV. The junction had 6 bases not matched to a gene; V was cut back by 2 bases and J by 7 bases. The CDR3 bases are TGTGCCAGCAGCTTAAGTCTAGCGGGAGGGGGAGAGCAGTACTTC. Amino acids: CASSLSLAGGGEQYF. Full variable domain (outside the CDR3, taken from reference TRBV11-2 and TRBJ2-7): EAGVAQSPRYKIIEKRQSVAFWCNPISGHATLYWYQQILGQGPKLLIQFQNNGVVDDSQLPKDRFSAERLKGVDSTLKIQPAKLEDSAVYLCASSLSLAGGGEQYFGPGTRLTVT.

The chain combines TRBV5-1 with TRBJ1-6, with 7 bases matching TRBD1. Germline-derived CDR1 and CDR2 are SGHRS and YFSETQ. CDR3 length: 16 amino acids. Trimming at V came to 5 bases and at J to 6 bases, leaving 11 bases not matched to a gene. The CDR3 protein is CASRTTYRGPNSPLHF. For the CDR3, the DNA is TGCGCCAGCAGAACTACGTACAGGGGCCCTAATTCACCCCTCCACTTT.

V gene TRBV6-5 combines with J gene TRBJ1-5; weak D call: TRBD1 (6 bases). Germline V lookup: CDR1 MNHEY, CDR2 SVGAGI. The CDR3 has 13 amino acids. V was trimmed by 8 bases and J by 11 bases, leaving 19 bases between them. The CDR3 loop is CASLPTGFGAQHF. In nucleotides, the CDR3 is TGTGCCAGCCTCCCCACAGGGTTCGGAGCCCAGCATTTT.

The genes are TRBV6-1 and TRBJ1-2; TRBD1 is a possible D gene (5 bases). The CDR3 totals 15 residues. Germline V CDR1 and CDR2: MNHNS, SASEGT. V gave up 0 bases and J gave up 4 bases, with 12 bases separating them. DNA for the CDR3: TGTGCCAGCAGTGAAGCAGGGGAACTCGGCTATGGCTACACCTTC. Translated, it gives CASSEAGELGYGYTF.

This chain uses TRBV9 with TRBJ2-1; 9 bases are shared with TRBD2. The V gene end was trimmed by 4 bases and the J gene end by 2 bases; junction bases not matched to a gene: 4. The CDR3 contains 15 residues. Germline V CDR1 and CDR2: SGDLS, YYNGEE. The CDR3 DNA follows: TGTGCCAGCAGCTTTAGCGGGGGCGCCTACAATGAGCAGTTCTTC. Protein: CASSFSGGAYNEQFF. Supplemented by reference TRBV9 and TRBJ2-1, the full variable domain reads DSGVTQTPKHLITATGQRVTLRCSPRSGDLSVYWYQQSLDQGLQFLIQYYNGEERAKGNILERFSAQQFPDLHSELNLSSLELGDSALYFCASSFSGGAYNEQFFGPGTRLTVL.

This clone has a single count. The chain employs TRBV6-6 and TRBJ2-7; TRBD1 agrees at 9 bases. The CDR3 covers 14 residues. Germline V gives CDR1 MNHNY, CDR2 SVGAGI (reference sequence). V lost 7 bases to trimming and J lost 2 bases; unmatched junction nucleotides: 6. The CDR3 nucleotides are TGTGCCAGCACACCGGACAGGGGTACCTACGAGCAGTACTTC. Translation gives CASTPDRGTYEQYF.

The V call is TRBV6-5, the J call TRBJ1-1; D is possibly TRBD1 (5 bases). The CDR3 runs to 13 residues. Trimming stripped 6 bases from V and 6 bases from J, with 14 bases between. Germline V gene sequence: CDR1 MNHEY, CDR2 SVGAGI. Here the CDR3 DNA reads TGTGCCAGCAGGTTCGTTGGGGCGGCTGAAGCTTTCTTT. Residues: CASRFVGAAEAFF.

The chain recombines TRBV9 with TRBJ1-3, with unresolved D. The germline gives CDR1 SGDLS, CDR2 YYNGEE. The CDR3 has 16 amino acids. V lost 3 bases to trimming and J lost 4 bases, with 17 bases between them. CDR3 region: CASSGLSGVSGNTIYF. The DNA of the CDR3 is TGTGCCAGCAGCGGCTTGAGCGGGGTGTCAGGAAACACCATATATTTT.

This clone occurred once. The rearrangement uses TRBV29-1 and TRBJ2-3; the D gene is possibly TRBD1 (5 bases). V lost 3 bases, J lost 3 bases, and 7 bases lay in between. In germline, CDR1 is SQVTM, CDR2 ANQGSEA. The CDR3 loop spans 12 amino acids. The CDR3 loop reads CSVDRVTDTQYF. In DNA, the CDR3 is TGCAGCGTTGACAGGGTAACAGATACGCAGTATTTT.

The rearrangement joins TRBV7-2 to TRBJ2-2; 7 positions match TRBD2. This CDR3 has 16 residues. Germline loops: CDR1 SGHTA, CDR2 FQGNSA. V lost 5 bases, J lost 3 bases, and 9 bases stayed unmatched. The CDR3 region is CASSPHAGVDTGELFF. CDR3 coding DNA: TGTGCCAGCAGCCCCCACGCGGGGGTCGACACCGGGGAGCTGTTTTTT.

This CDR3 is CSVEGTSGRHASTDTQYF. The CDR3 coding sequence is TGCAGCGTTGAAGGGACTAGCGGGCGGCACGCTAGCACAGATACGCAGTATTTT. This chain uses TRBV29-1 with TRBJ2-3, with TRBD2 identical over 11 bases. V shed 1 base, J shed 0 bases, and the junction held 9 bases outside the gene matches. The length of the CDR3 is 18 residues. Germline CDR1 reads SQVTM; CDR2 reads ANQGSEA.

The V call is TRBV3-1 (or the pseudogene TRBV3-2), the J call TRBJ2-7, with D unclear. The CDR3 contains 18 residues. CDR1 is LGHDT and CDR2 is YNNKEL in the germline V gene (reference sequence). V was cut by 0 bases and J by 3 bases, with 21 bases left in between. The CDR3 here is CASSQDNPNLRGNYEQYF. CDR3 in DNA: TGTGCCAGCAGCCAAGACAATCCAAACCTACGCGGAAACTACGAGCAGTACTTC.

This clone appeared a few times. This rearrangement joins TRBV7-9 to TRBJ2-7, with 10 bases matching TRBD2. This CDR3 spans 15 amino acids. The germline gives CDR1 SEHNR, CDR2 FQNEAQ (reference sequence). Unmatched junction bases numbered 3, after V lost 1 base and J lost 3 bases. CDR3 loop: CASSLVSGRLYEQYF. CDR3 coding DNA: TGTGCCAGCAGCTTAGTTAGCGGGAGGCTCTACGAGCAGTACTTC.

CDR3 residues: CASKLAGNQPQHF. DNA for the CDR3: TGTGCCAGCAAGTTGGCCGGCAATCAGCCCCAGCATTTT. This rearrangement joins TRBV6-5 to TRBJ1-5; no definite D call. Germline V gene sequence: CDR1 MNHEY, CDR2 SVGAGI. This CDR3 is built from 13 residues. Between the trimmed V and J ends, which lost 7 bases and 2 bases, there was a span of 9 bases.

The J gene is TRBJ1-3, the V gene TRBV5-1; D is ambiguous. The germline V and J ends were trimmed by 0 bases and 3 bases, with 10 bases remaining between them. CDR3 length: 15 residues. From germline, CDR1 is SGHRS and CDR2 YFSETQ. The CDR3 loop reads CASSLERRGGNTIYF. The CDR3 DNA reads TGCGCCAGCAGCTTGGAAAGACGCGGTGGAAACACCATATATTTT.

The chain has TRBV12-3 or TRBV12-4 and TRBJ2-1, with TRBD2 matching over 7 bases. The CDR3 length is 12 residues. Germline trimming cut 7 bases from V and 10 bases from J; bases unmatched to any gene: 7. Here the CDR3 reads CASTAGVWEQFF. The CDR3 DNA reads as TGTGCCAGCACCGCGGGAGTGTGGGAGCAGTTCTTC.